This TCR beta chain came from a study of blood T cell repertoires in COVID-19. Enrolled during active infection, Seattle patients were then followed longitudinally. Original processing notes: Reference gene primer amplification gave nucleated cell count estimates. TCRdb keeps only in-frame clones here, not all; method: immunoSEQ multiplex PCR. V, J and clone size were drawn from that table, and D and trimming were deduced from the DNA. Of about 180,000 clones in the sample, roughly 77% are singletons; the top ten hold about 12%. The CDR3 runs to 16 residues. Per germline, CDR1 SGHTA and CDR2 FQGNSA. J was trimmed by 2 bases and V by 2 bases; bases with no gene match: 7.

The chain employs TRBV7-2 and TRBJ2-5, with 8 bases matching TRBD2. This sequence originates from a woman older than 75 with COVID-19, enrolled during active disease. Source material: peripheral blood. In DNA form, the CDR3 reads TGTGCCAGCAGCTTACTTCCGGGAGGGGTTCAAGAGACCCAGTACTTC. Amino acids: CASSLLPGGVQETQYF.